This TCR beta chain is from a study of CD8+CD57+ T cells in acquired aplastic anemia (dated by TCRdb to 2016 to 2019). In the study overall: Extracted DNA from sorted CD4+ and CD8+ cells averaged approximately 3 ug, ranging from roughly 0.17 to 30 ug. Healthy donor samples averaged approximately 10 million reads for CD4+ and 11 million to 14 million for CD8+ cells.

Paper-wide results and their limitations: Some 27 CD8+ CDR3 sequences were found in both patients and controls but appeared to be highly expressed in patients and within the immunodominant clones of the patients. CD8+ Simpson's diversity did not differ significantly between patients and healthy controls (P=0.060).

In the study, sorted CD4+ and CD8+ blood T cells from patients with severe aplastic anemia and from healthy subjects underwent deep sequencing of TCR repertoires. Ficoll-Paque density gradient centrifugation was used to isolate peripheral blood mononuclear cells. Before DNA extraction, CD4+ and CD8+ T cells were sorted by FACS or by magnetic beads. Genomic DNA served as template for TCR beta VDJ combination and CDR3 sequence profiling. TCR repertoire sequencing was run on an Illumina HiSeq 2000. In the paper's pipeline: TRBV/TRBJ rearrangement plots, CDR3 size and DJ length profiles, and Simpson's diversity index were used to assess repertoires. The most abundant DNA sequence in the deep sequencing data was taken as the immunodominant clone. CDR3 amino acid sequences were screened for sharing across subjects and were compared with published repertoires and the VDJdb database. Using fastp at Q25 and MiXCR, TCRdb reprocessed the public reads and kept productive beta chains. Rows with one shared CDR3 protein collapse into an entry with the most common genes and DNA. TCRdb's processing, not the study's, gives the V and J calls here. The sample data list 68,000 or so distinct CDR3 sequences, and approximately 50% of these were observed just once. The top ten constitute about 8.3% of the sample.

Cut back by 5 bases and 6 bases, the V and J ends lie 13 bases apart. From the cysteine through the phenylalanine, the CDR3 covers 13 amino acids. Kept here is only the CDR3 DNA, which spans 39 bases and is read in frame from base 1. Taken from the germline V gene, the CDR1 and CDR2 loops are SGHAT and FQNNGV. This clonotype was counted ten times or more. Its antigen is still unknown. Base qualities were left out, and no much larger clone turns up one base away. The chain uses TRBV11-2 and TRBJ1-2; the D gene is perhaps TRBD1, from 6 matching bases. Sequencing input: sorted CD4+, CD8+, or CD8+CD57+ T cells (not recorded which) from PBMCs. The receptor's source is a human donor in good health, serving as a control. The CDR3 sequence is CASSDTGNDGYTF. The sequence in DNA is TGTGCCAGCAGCGACACAGGGAATGATGGCTACACCTTC.